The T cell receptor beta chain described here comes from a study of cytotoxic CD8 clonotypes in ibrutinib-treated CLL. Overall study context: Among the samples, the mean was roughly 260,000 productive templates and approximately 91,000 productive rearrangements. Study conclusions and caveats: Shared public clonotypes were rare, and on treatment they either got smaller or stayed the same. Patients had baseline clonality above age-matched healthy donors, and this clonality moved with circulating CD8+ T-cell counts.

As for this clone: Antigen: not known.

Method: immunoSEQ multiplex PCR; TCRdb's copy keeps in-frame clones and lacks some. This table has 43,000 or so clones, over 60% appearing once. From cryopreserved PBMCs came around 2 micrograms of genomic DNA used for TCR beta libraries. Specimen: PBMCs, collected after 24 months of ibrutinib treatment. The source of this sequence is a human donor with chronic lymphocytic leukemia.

CDR3 sequence: CASSLVVRTGHTEAFF. The CDR3 nucleotides are TGTGCCAGCAGCTTGGTAGTTCGGACAGGGCATACTGAAGCTTTCTTT. This chain connects TRBV5-5 to TRBJ1-1; 8 positions match TRBD1. The ends lost 0 bases at V and 5 bases at J; junction bases unmatched: 9. This CDR3 region has 16 residues. Germline lookup yields CDR1 SGHKS and CDR2 YYEKEE (reference sequence).